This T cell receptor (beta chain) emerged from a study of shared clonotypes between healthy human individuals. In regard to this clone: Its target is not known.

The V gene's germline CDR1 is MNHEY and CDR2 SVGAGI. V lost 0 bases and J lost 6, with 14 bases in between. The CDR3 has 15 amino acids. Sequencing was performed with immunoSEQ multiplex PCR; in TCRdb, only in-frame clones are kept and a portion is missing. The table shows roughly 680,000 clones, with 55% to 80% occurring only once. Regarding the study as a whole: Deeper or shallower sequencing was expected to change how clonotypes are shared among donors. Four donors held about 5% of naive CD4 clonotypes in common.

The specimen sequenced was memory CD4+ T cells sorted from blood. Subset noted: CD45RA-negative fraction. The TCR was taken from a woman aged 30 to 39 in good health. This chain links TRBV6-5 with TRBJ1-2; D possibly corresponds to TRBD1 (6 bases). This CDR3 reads CASSYSRGAADGYTF. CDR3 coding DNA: TGTGCCAGCAGTTACTCGAGGGGGGCTGCGGATGGCTACACCTTC.